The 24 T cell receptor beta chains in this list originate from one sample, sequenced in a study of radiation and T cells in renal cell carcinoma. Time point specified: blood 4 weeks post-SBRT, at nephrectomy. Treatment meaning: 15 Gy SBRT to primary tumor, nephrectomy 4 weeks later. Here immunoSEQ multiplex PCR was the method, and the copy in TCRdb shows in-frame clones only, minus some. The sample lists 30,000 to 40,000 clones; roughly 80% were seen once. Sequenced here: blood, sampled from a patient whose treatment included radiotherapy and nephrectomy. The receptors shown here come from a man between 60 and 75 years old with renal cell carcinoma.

The CDR3 DNA sequence: TGTGCCAGCAGCCCCTGGACTAGGGTGGATACGCAGTATTTT. This gives the protein CASSPWTRVDTQYF. This chain connects TRBV7-2 to TRBJ2-3; 7 nucleotides align to TRBD2. This CDR3 is 14 amino acids long. Germline assignment: CDR1 SGHTA and CDR2 FQGNSA. After removal of 5 bases from V and 6 bases from J, the junction contained 8 bases not matched to a gene. Together with reference TRBV7-2 and TRBJ2-3, the CDR3 gives the full variable domain: GAGVSQSPSNKVTEKGKDVELRCDPISGHTALYWYRQSLGQGLEFLIYFQGNSAPDKSGLPSDRFSAERTGGSVSTLTIQRTQQEDSAVYLCASSPWTRVDTQYFGPGTRLTVL.

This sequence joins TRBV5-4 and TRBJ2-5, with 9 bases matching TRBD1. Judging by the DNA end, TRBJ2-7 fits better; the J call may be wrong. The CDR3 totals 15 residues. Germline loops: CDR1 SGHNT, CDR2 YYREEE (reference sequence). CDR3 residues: CASSPEGQGMYEQYF. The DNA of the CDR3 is TGTGCCAGCAGCCCGGAGGGACAGGGAATGTACGAGCAGTACTTC.

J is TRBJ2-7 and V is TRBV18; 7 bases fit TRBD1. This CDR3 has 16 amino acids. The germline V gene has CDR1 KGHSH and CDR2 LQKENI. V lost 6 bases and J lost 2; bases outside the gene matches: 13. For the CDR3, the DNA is TGTGCCAGCTCGAGACAGGGATCCGGAGCTCCCTACGAGCAGTACTTC. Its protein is CASSRQGSGAPYEQYF.

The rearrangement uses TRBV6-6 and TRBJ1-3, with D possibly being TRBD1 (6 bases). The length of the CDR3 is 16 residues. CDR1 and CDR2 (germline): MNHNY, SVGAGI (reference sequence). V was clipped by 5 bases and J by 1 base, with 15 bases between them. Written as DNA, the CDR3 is TGTGCCAGCAGTCCTCGGACAGACCGATCTGGAAACACCATATATTTT. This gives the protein CASSPRTDRSGNTIYF.

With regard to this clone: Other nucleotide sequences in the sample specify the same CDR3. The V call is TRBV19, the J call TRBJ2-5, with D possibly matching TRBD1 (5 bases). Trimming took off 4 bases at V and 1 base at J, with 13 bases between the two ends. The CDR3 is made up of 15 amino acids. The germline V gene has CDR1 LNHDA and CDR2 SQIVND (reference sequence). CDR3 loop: CASSTGSVSQETQYF. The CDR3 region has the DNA TGTGCCAGTAGTACAGGGTCGGTGAGCCAAGAGACCCAGTACTTC.

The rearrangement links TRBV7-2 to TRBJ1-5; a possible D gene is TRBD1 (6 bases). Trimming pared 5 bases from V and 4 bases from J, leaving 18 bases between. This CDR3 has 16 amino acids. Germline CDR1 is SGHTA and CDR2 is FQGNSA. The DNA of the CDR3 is TGTGCCAGCAGCGCGTTCCCGGGGGGCGGAAATCAGCCCCAGCATTTT. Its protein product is CASSAFPGGGNQPQHF. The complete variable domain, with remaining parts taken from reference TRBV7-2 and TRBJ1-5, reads GAGVSQSPSNKVTEKGKDVELRCDPISGHTALYWYRQSLGQGLEFLIYFQGNSAPDKSGLPSDRFSAERTGGSVSTLTIQRTQQEDSAVYLCASSAFPGGGNQPQHFGDGTRLSIL.

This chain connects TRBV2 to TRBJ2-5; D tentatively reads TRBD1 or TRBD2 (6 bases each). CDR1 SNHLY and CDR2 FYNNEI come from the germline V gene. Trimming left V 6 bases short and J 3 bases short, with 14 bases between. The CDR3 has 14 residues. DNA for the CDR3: TGTGCCAGCAGGGGGGGACACTCGGAAGAGACCCAGTACTTC. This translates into CASRGGHSEETQYF.

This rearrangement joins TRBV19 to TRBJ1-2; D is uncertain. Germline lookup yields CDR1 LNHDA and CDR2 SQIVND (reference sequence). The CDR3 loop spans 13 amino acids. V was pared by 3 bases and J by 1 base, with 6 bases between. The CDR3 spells CASSMVVNYGYTF. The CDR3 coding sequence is TGTGCCAGTAGTATGGTGGTTAACTATGGCTACACCTTC.

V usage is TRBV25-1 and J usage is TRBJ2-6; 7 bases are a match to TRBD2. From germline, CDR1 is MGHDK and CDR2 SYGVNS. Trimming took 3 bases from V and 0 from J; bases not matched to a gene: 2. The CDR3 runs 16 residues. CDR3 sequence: CASSDSGFSGANVLTF. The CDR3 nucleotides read TGTGCCAGCAGTGATAGCGGGTTCTCTGGGGCCAACGTCCTGACTTTC.

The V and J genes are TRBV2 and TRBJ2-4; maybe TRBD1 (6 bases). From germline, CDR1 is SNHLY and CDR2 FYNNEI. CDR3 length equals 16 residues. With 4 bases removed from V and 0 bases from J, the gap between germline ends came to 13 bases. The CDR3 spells CASSGQGLLAKNIQYF. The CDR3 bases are TGTGCCAGCAGTGGCCAGGGGTTACTAGCCAAAAACATTCAGTACTTC.

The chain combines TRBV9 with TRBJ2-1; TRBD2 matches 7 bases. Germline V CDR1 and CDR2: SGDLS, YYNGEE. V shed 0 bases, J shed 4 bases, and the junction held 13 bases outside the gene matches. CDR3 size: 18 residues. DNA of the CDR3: TGTGCCAGCAGCGTAGGAGGAAGCGGGGCCTTAACTTACAATGAGCAGTTCTTC. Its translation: CASSVGGSGALTYNEQFF. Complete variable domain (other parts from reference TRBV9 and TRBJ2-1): DSGVTQTPKHLITATGQRVTLRCSPRSGDLSVYWYQQSLDQGLQFLIQYYNGEERAKGNILERFSAQQFPDLHSELNLSSLELGDSALYFCASSVGGSGALTYNEQFFGPGTRLTVL.

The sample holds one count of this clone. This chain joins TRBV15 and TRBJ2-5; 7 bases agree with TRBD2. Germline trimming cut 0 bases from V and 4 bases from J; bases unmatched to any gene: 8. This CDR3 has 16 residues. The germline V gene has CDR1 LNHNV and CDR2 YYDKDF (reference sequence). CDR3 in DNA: TGTGCCACCAGCAGAGATTCGGCGAGGGAGGGAGAGACCCAGTACTTC. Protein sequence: CATSRDSAREGETQYF.

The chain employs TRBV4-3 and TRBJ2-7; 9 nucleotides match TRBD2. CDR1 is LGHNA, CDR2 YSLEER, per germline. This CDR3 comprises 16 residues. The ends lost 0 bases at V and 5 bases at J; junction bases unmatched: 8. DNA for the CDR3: TGCGCCAGCAGCCAAGATAGCGGGAGTTCTCTGAACGAGCAGTACTTC. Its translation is CASSQDSGSSLNEQYF.

The CDR3 spells CAWRRTGENYGYTF. The CDR3 DNA reads as TGTGCCTGGAGGAGGACAGGGGAGAACTATGGCTACACCTTC. V and J are TRBV30 and TRBJ1-2; 9 bases agree with TRBD1. The CDR3 loop spans 14 amino acids. Germline V gene sequence: CDR1 GTSNPN, CDR2 SVGIG (reference sequence). V dropped 3 bases and J dropped 2; count of bases not matched to a gene: 4.

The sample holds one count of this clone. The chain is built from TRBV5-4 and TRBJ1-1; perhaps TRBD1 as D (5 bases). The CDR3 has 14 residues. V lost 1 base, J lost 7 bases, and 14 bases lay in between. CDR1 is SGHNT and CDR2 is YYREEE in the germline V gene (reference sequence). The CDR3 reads CASSLLGARGEAFF. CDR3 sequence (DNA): TGTGCCAGCAGCTTGTTAGGGGCGCGGGGTGAAGCTTTCTTT.

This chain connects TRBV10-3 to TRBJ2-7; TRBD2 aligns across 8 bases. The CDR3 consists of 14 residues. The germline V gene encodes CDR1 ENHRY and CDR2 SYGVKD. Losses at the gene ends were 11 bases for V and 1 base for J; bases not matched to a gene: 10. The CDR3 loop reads CASGGLAVSYEQYF. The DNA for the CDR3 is TGTGCCTCCGGAGGACTAGCAGTATCCTACGAGCAGTACTTC.

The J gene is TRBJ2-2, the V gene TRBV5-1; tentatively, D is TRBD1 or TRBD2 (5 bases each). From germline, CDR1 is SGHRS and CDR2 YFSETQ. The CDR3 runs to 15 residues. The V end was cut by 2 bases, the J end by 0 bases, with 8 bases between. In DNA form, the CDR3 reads TGCGCCAGCAGCTTTGGGGGACCGAACACCGGGGAGCTGTTTTTT. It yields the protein CASSFGGPNTGELFF.

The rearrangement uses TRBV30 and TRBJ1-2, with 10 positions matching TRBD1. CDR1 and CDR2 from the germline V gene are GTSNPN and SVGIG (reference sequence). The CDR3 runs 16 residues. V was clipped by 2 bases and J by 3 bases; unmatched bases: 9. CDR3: CAWSIVGQGRYYGYTF. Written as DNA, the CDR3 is TGTGCCTGGAGTATTGTGGGACAGGGGAGGTACTATGGCTACACCTTC.

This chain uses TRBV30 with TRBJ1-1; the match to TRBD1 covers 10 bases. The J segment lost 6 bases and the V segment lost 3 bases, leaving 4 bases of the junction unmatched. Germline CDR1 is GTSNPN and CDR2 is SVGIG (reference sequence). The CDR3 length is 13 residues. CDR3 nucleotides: TGTGCCTGGAGGGGGGACAGGGGTCCTGAAGCTTTCTTT. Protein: CAWRGDRGPEAFF. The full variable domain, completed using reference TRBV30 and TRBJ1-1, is SQTIHQWPATLVQPVGSPLSLECTVEGTSNPNLYWYRQAAGRGLQLLFYSVGIGQISSEVPQNLSASRPQDRQFILSSKKLLLSDSGFYLCAWRGDRGPEAFFGQGTRLTVV.

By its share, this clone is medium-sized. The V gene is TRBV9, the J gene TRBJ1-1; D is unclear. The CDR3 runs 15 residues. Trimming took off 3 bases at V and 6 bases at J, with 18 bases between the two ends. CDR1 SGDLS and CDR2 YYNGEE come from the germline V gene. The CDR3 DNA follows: TGTGCCAGCAGCGCGTTAGACTCCCCGGGGTCTGAAGCTTTCTTT. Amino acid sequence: CASSALDSPGSEAFF.

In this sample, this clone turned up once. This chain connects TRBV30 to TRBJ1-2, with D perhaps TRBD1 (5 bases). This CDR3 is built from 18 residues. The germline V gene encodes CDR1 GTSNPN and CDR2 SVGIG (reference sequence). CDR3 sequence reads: CAQDEGTPQRALLYGYTF. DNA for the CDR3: TGTGCACAAGATGAGGGGACCCCACAGAGAGCCCTCCTCTATGGCTACACCTTC.

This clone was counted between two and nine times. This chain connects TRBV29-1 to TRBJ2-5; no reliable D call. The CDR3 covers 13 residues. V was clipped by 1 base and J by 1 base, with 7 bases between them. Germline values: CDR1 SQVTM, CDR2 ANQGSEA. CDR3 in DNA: TGCAGCGTTGAAGTACCTACCCAAGAGACCCAGTACTTC. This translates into CSVEVPTQETQYF.

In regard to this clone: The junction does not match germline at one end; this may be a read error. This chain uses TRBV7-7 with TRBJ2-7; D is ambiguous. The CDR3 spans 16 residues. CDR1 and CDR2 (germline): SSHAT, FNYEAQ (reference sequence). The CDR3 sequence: CASSLSPSAGSYEQYF. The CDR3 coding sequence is TGTGCTAGCAGCTTATCGCCTTCTGCAGGTTCCTACGAGCAGTACTTC.

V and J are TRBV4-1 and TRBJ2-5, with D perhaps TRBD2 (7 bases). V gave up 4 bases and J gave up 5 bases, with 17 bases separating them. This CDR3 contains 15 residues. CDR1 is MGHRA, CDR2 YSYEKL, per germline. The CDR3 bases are TGCGCCAGCAGCCCTCGGTCGGGGGGCGAGGAGACCCAGTACTTC. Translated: CASSPRSGGEETQYF.